These 11 T cell receptor beta chains were sequenced from one sample in a study of beta chain features in type 1 diabetes. Expressed TCRB transcripts were sequenced because the entire RNA isolate underwent reverse transcription. Sequenced by immunoSEQ multiplex PCR; TCRdb stores in-frame clones only, minus some. The sample carries 350,000 or so clones, less than 20% recorded once. Sequenced sample: naive CD4+ T cells from blood. All receptors come from a woman under 30 in good health.

This clone came up a few times. The rearrangement links TRBV30 to TRBJ1-5, with 8 positions matching TRBD1. The germline V gene has CDR1 GTSNPN and CDR2 SVGIG (reference sequence). The CDR3 runs 13 residues. V lost 1 base and J lost 8; bases outside the gene matches: 4. The CDR3 DNA reads as TGTGCCTGGAGTGCCAGGGGGCAGGAGCCCCAGCATTTT. Translated: CAWSARGQEPQHF. The whole variable domain, remainder taken from reference TRBV30 and TRBJ1-5, is SQTIHQWPATLVQPVGSPLSLECTVEGTSNPNLYWYRQAAGRGLQLLFYSVGIGQISSEVPQNLSASRPQDRQFILSSKKLLLSDSGFYLCAWSARGQEPQHFGDGTRLSIL.

This clone was recorded a few times. The V gene is TRBV19, the J gene TRBJ1-2, with D possibly being TRBD1 (6 bases). Trimming took 5 bases from V and 8 from J, leaving 18 bases between them. CDR3 length equals 14 residues. Germline V gene lookup returns CDR1 LNHDA and CDR2 SQIVND (reference sequence). Here the CDR3 reads CASSLSRGPGGYTF. DNA of the CDR3: TGTGCCAGTAGTCTCAGCAGGGGACCGGGAGGCTACACCTTC.

The rearrangement links TRBV27 to TRBJ1-2, with D possibly TRBD1 on 5 matching bases. V lost 5 bases and J 6 bases, leaving 13 bases between the germline ends. The CDR3 length is 13 residues. Per germline, CDR1 MNHEY and CDR2 SMNVEV (reference sequence). The CDR3 nucleotides read TGTGCCAGCAGTAAAGGCAGGGCGAATGGCTACACCTTC. It specifies CASSKGRANGYTF.

This clone was counted only a few times. The rearrangement uses TRBV5-1 and TRBJ2-1, with 8 bases identical to TRBD1. CDR1 is SGHRS, CDR2 YFSETQ, per germline. This CDR3 is built from 13 residues. V was pared by 0 bases and J by 9 bases, with 2 bases of the junction left unmatched. The CDR3 nucleotides read TGCGCCAGCAGCTTGGATGACAGGGGTGAGCAGTTCTTC. Its protein is CASSLDDRGEQFF.

This chain uses TRBV9 with TRBJ2-3; D might be TRBD1 (5 bases). This CDR3 is built from 15 residues. V was clipped by 1 base and J by 0 bases, with 9 bases between them. Germline assignment: CDR1 SGDLS and CDR2 YYNGEE. CDR3 residues: CASSVRGSSTDTQYF. CDR3 bases: TGTGCCAGCAGCGTAAGGGGATCGAGCACAGATACGCAGTATTTT.

This sequence joins TRBV5-1 and TRBJ1-4, with 7 bases lining up with TRBD1. The CDR3 consists of 16 residues. V dropped 2 bases and J dropped 4; count of bases not matched to a gene: 8. Germline V gene sequence: CDR1 SGHRS, CDR2 YFSETQ. The CDR3 bases are TGCGCCAGCAGCTTACAAGTGACAGGGAGTAATGAAAAACTGTTTTTT. Amino acid sequence: CASSLQVTGSNEKLFF. The variable domain in full, completed from reference TRBV5-1 and TRBJ1-4, reads KAGVTQTPRYLIKTRGQQVTLSCSPISGHRSVSWYQQTPGQGLQFLFEYFSETQRNKGNFPGRFSGRQFSNSRSEMNVSTLELGDSALYLCASSLQVTGSNEKLFFGSGTQLSVL.

V and J are TRBV2 and TRBJ2-7, with 10 bases matching TRBD1. Germline CDR1 is SNHLY and CDR2 is FYNNEI. The length of the CDR3 is 14 residues. V lost 5 bases to trimming and J lost 5 bases; unmatched junction nucleotides: 6. CDR3 sequence (DNA): TGTGCCAGCAGTAGGGACGGACAGGGGGACGAGCAGTACTTC. This sequence encodes CASSRDGQGDEQYF. Drawing the rest from reference TRBV2 and TRBJ2-7, the complete variable domain is EPEVTQTPSHQVTQMGQEVILRCVPISNHLYFYWYRQILGQKVEFLVSFYNNEISEKSEIFDDQFSVERPDGSNFTLKIRSTKLEDSAMYFCASSRDGQGDEQYFGPGTRLTVT.

This chain connects TRBV2 to TRBJ1-4; tentative D call: TRBD1 (6 bases). Trimming left V 6 bases short and J 3 bases short, with 14 bases between. There are 15 residues in the CDR3. Germline CDR1 and CDR2: SNHLY and FYNNEI. CDR3: CASSETGTPNEKLFF. The DNA for the CDR3 is TGTGCCAGCAGCGAAACAGGGACGCCTAATGAAAAACTGTTTTTT. The variable domain in full, completed from reference TRBV2 and TRBJ1-4, reads EPEVTQTPSHQVTQMGQEVILRCVPISNHLYFYWYRQILGQKVEFLVSFYNNEISEKSEIFDDQFSVERPDGSNFTLKIRSTKLEDSAMYFCASSETGTPNEKLFFGSGTQLSVL.

The V gene is TRBV11-2, the J gene TRBJ2-4; no reliable D call. The CDR3 is made up of 14 amino acids. The V gene's germline CDR1 is SGHAT and CDR2 FQNNGV. The germline V and J ends were trimmed by 5 bases and 8 bases, with 16 bases remaining between them. The CDR3 coding sequence is TGTGCCAGCAGCCCCCTCCCCGGAGCATACATTCAGTACTTC. Translated, it gives CASSPLPGAYIQYF.

This clone was seen more than once but under ten times. The V call is TRBV6-5, the J call TRBJ1-3, with 7 bases matching TRBD1. J was trimmed by 3 bases and V by 8 bases; bases with no gene match: 4. This CDR3 is 13 amino acids long. The germline CDR1 and CDR2 sequences are MNHEY and SVGAGI. CDR3 loop: CASENRGGNTIYF. The CDR3 bases are TGTGCCAGCGAGAACAGGGGTGGAAACACCATATATTTT.

This clone was counted between two and nine times. J is TRBJ1-1 and V is TRBV19; D gene uncertain. The CDR3 extends over 11 amino acids. The germline gives CDR1 LNHDA, CDR2 SQIVND (reference sequence). Trimming removed 2 bases at V and 5 bases at J, with 3 bases between. The DNA for the CDR3 is TGTGCCAGTAGTATATTAACTGAAGCTTTCTTT. This encodes CASSILTEAFF.